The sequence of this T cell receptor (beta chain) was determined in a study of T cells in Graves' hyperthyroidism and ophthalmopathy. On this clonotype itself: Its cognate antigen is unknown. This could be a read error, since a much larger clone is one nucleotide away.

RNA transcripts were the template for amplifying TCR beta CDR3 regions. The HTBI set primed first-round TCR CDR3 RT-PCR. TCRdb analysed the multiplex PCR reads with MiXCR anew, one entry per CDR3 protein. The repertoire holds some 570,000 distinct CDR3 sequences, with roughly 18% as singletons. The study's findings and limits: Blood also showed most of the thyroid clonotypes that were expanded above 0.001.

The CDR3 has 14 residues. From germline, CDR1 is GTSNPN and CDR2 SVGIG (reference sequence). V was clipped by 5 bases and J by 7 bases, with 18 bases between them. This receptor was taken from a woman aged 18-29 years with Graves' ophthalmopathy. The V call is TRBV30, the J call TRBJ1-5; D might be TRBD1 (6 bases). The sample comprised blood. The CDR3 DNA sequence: TGTGCCTGGGACCCGGGGGCGGGCGGACAGCCCCAGCATTTT. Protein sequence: CAWDPGAGGQPQHF.